The rows below give T cell receptor beta chains drawn from one sample of a study of blood T cell repertoires in COVID-19. Method: immunoSEQ multiplex PCR; TCRdb's copy keeps in-frame clones and lacks some. This table holds some 48,000 clones, more than 70% found once. Sequencing was carried out using peripheral blood. The receptor source for this set is a woman aged 60-75 years with acute or convalescent COVID-19. CDR3s include the opening cysteine and the closing phenylalanine or tryptophan. Fields, in order: J gene, V gene, clone size, CDR3 protein. Clone size is stated in some rows and not others, as once, few, many or a class when expanded.

TRBJ2-7 TRBV20-1 . CSASRLAEQYF
TRBJ2-1 TRBV9 . CASSVAAAGGYGEQFF
TRBJ2-3 TRBV30 . CAWSVGSSGSTDTQYF
TRBJ2-1 TRBV11-3 . CASSLGLLAGGGYNEQFF
TRBJ1-1 TRBV29-1 . CSGSGGMNTEAFF
TRBJ2-7 TRBV4-1 . CASSQEHRAYEQYF
TRBJ1-1 TRBV7-9 . CASSSHGTGFGKSTEAFF
TRBJ2-7 TRBV2 . CASETPGQGLYEQYF
TRBJ1-5 TRBV30 . CAWSAQTGGGPQHF
TRBJ1-3 TRBV27 . CASSLNRAGNTIYF
TRBJ1-2 TRBV13 . CASSPRGGGPNYGYTF
TRBJ1-1 TRBV5-4 . CASSLKQGSTEAFF
TRBJ2-1 TRBV29-1 . CSVGALRVAYNEQFF
TRBJ1-5 TRBV6-5 . CASRSDRGNQPQHF
TRBJ2-5 TRBV5-1 . CASSLDIQETQYF
TRBJ2-5 TRBV2 . CASSGVAGGGQETQYF
TRBJ2-3 TRBV7-9 . CASSIGQGTDTQYF
TRBJ1-2 TRBV14 . CASSRGRVLGILYGYTF
TRBJ2-5 TRBV15 . CATSRHSSGEETQYF
TRBJ2-2 TRBV10-3 . CAISERGSGELFF
TRBJ1-2 TRBV18 . CASGGQVAYGYTF
TRBJ2-1 TRBV11-1 . CASSGTSGGPNEQFF
TRBJ1-2 TRBV18 few CASSPLGDRLAANYGYTF
TRBJ1-2 TRBV27 . CASSREQGQYYGYTF
TRBJ1-4 TRBV2 . CASSVGREDEKLFF
TRBJ2-4 TRBV2 . CASSPPSTAGNIQYF
TRBJ2-3 TRBV19 . CASSPEVSGSTDTQYF
TRBJ2-1 TRBV14 . CASSQGPMTSLFF
TRBJ1-1 TRBV5-5 . CASRDKDRATEAFF
TRBJ1-6 TRBV15 . CATSRDLPNSPLHF
TRBJ2-1 TRBV7-3 . CASSQGGDNEQFF
TRBJ1-2 TRBV30 once CAWSRYRGGYGYTF
TRBJ1-1 TRBV4-1 . CASSQESTGSTEAFF
TRBJ1-5 TRBV6-2/TRBV6-3 . CASSPPGTGNNQPQHF
TRBJ1-5 TRBV15 . CATSRVQARADQPQHF
TRBJ2-7 TRBV5-1 few CASSRTGSRAEQYF
TRBJ1-1 TRBV2 . CAITSRGGVKAFF
TRBJ2-5 TRBV11-1 once CASSYQGAQETQYF
TRBJ2-1 TRBV9 . CASSRGATNNEQFF
TRBJ1-5 TRBV5-6 . CASSRGTGGSQPQHF
TRBJ2-7 TRBV19 few CASSNRGGLEEQYF